Following are 20 T cell receptor beta chains from one sample sequenced in a study of control samples from healthy donors and cancer patients. Method: immunoSEQ multiplex PCR; TCRdb's copy keeps in-frame clones and lacks some. The table records 190,000 or so clones, 80% to 95% of them present only once. The sequenced sample was blood. The source is a man aged 18-30 years in good health.

The rearrangement links TRBV7-3 to TRBJ1-5; D is ambiguous. CDR3 length: 11 residues. Per germline, CDR1 SGHTA and CDR2 FQGTGA. With 2 bases removed from V and 10 bases from J, the gap between germline ends came to 6 bases. Here the CDR3 reads CASSLRGPQHF. CDR3 DNA sequence: TGTGCCAGCAGCTTACGCGGTCCCCAGCATTTT.

The rearrangement links TRBV6-5 to TRBJ2-2; D uncertain. Germline V gene lookup returns CDR1 MNHEY and CDR2 SVGAGI. The V gene lost 5 bases and the J gene lost 5 bases, with 3 bases spanning the gap. This CDR3 has 11 amino acids. CDR3 protein: CASSLTGELFF. Here the CDR3 DNA reads TGTGCCAGCAGTCTTACCGGGGAGCTGTTTTTT.

Worth noting for this clone: The junction does not match germline at one end; this may be a read error. The CDR3 reads CASSKNGQGNYGYTF. The CDR3 nucleotides read TGTGCCAGCAGTAAAAACGGACAGGGGAACTATGGCTACACCTTC. V usage is TRBV19 and J usage is TRBJ1-2, with TRBD1 matching 9 bases. This CDR3 has 15 residues. CDR1 and CDR2 (germline): LNHDA, SQIVND (reference sequence).

This clone occurred once. This chain links TRBV7-9 with TRBJ1-2, with D hard to call. Germline V lookup: CDR1 SEHNR, CDR2 FQNEAQ (reference sequence). The CDR3 runs to 13 residues. The V end lost 1 base, the J end lost 7 bases, and 10 bases lay between the germline ends. Written as DNA, the CDR3 is TGTGCCAGCAGCTTAGGCGGGGTGGGTGGCTACACCTTC. Amino acids: CASSLGGVGGYTF. Together with reference TRBV7-9 and TRBJ1-2, the CDR3 gives the full variable domain: DTGVSQNPRHKITKRGQNVTFRCDPISEHNRLYWYRQTLGQGPEFLTYFQNEAQLEKSRLLSDRFSAERPKGSFSTLEIQRTEQGDSAMYLCASSLGGVGGYTFGSGTRLTVV.

The gene calls are TRBV6-5 and TRBJ2-1, with 8 positions matching TRBD2. The V and J ends lost 6 bases and 2 bases, in that order; junction bases with no gene match: 3. The CDR3 spans 14 residues. Germline V gene data show CDR1 as MNHEY and CDR2 as SVGAGI. The CDR3 DNA sequence: TGTGCCAGCAGACGGGGGGGGACCTACAATGAGCAGTTCTTC. Its protein product is CASRRGGTYNEQFF.

The gene calls are TRBV10-3 and TRBJ1-3, with no clear D. The CDR3 loop spans 15 amino acids. The germline CDR1 and CDR2 sequences are ENHRY and SYGVKD. The V and J ends lost 3 bases and 0 bases respectively, with 9 bases between them. The CDR3 DNA follows: TGTGCCATCAGTGAATCACGGTCCTCTGGAAACACCATATATTTT. It is translated as CAISESRSSGNTIYF.

The chain combines TRBV3-1 (or the pseudogene TRBV3-2) with TRBJ1-3; D might be TRBD1 (5 bases). The germline gives CDR1 LGHDT, CDR2 YNNKEL (reference sequence). This CDR3 has 15 residues. The V and J ends lost 0 bases and 4 bases respectively, with 10 bases between them. Here the CDR3 DNA reads TGTGCCAGCAGCCAAGAAGCCGGGGCGGGAAACACCATATATTTT. Protein sequence: CASSQEAGAGNTIYF.

This chain uses TRBV9 with TRBJ2-2; 9 bases are a match to TRBD1. The V and J ends lost 8 bases and 5 bases, in that order; junction bases with no gene match: 13. Germline CDR1 reads SGDLS; CDR2 reads YYNGEE. The CDR3 is 16 amino acids. The CDR3 DNA reads TGTGCCAGACGAAGCCGGGACAGGGTGCGAACCGGGGAGCTGTTTTTT. This sequence encodes CARRSRDRVRTGELFF.

V and J are TRBV7-9 and TRBJ1-2; D not resolved. CDR1 is SEHNR and CDR2 is FQNEAQ in the germline V gene (reference sequence). Between the trimmed V and J ends, which lost 2 bases and 3 bases, there was a span of 13 bases. The CDR3 extends over 15 amino acids. Here the CDR3 DNA reads TGTGCCAGCAGCTTATGGAAGGCAGACGACTATGGCTACACCTTC. Protein product: CASSLWKADDYGYTF.

Note on this clone: An end of the junction does not agree with germline; a read error may underlie this. The chain recombines TRBV7-9 with TRBJ2-7; TRBD1 matches at 8 bases. The germline V gene has CDR1 SEHNR and CDR2 FQNEAQ (reference sequence). The CDR3 sequence is 14 residues long. CDR3 in amino acids: CAGSRTGSLYEQYF. CDR3 coding DNA: TGTGCCGGCAGCCGGACAGGGTCTCTTTACGAGCAGTACTTC.

CDR3 region: CASSNGGSYNEQFF. The CDR3 DNA follows: TGTGCCAGCAGTAATGGGGGCTCCTACAATGAGCAGTTCTTC. The chain carries TRBV27 and TRBJ2-1; D tentatively fits TRBD1 or TRBD2 (5 bases each). V shed 5 bases and J shed 0 bases, with 8 bases lying between them. The CDR3 consists of 14 residues. Germline loops: CDR1 MNHEY, CDR2 SMNVEV (reference sequence).

V and J are TRBV4-2 and TRBJ2-5, with 8 bases fitting TRBD1. Unmatched junction bases numbered 12, after V lost 4 bases and J lost 5 bases. This CDR3 spans 16 amino acids. CDR1 is LGHNA and CDR2 is YNFKEQ in the germline V gene. The CDR3, as DNA: TGTGCCAGCAGCCCGAGGACAGGGATAGGGGTGGAGACCCAGTACTTC. Protein product: CASSPRTGIGVETQYF.

The V call is TRBV10-3, the J call TRBJ1-6; D not resolved. The CDR3 is 14 residues long. Trimming pared 4 bases from V and 11 bases from J, leaving 15 bases between. CDR1 is ENHRY and CDR2 is SYGVKD in the germline V gene. CDR3 protein: CAISAQVVTAPLHF. CDR3 coding DNA: TGTGCCATCAGTGCTCAGGTTGTAACGGCACCCCTCCACTTT.

This clone was seen more than once but under ten times. The chain joins TRBV14 to TRBJ1-1; weak D call: TRBD1 (6 bases). The CDR3 extends over 15 amino acids. Trimming left V 6 bases short and J 1 base short, with 15 bases between. Per the germline V gene, CDR1 is SGHDN and CDR2 is FVKESK. The DNA for the CDR3 is TGTGCCAGCAGACCTACAGGGAATAAGAACACTGAAGCTTTCTTT. This translates into CASRPTGNKNTEAFF.

The chain is built from TRBV6-5 and TRBJ1-1; weak D call: TRBD1 (5 bases). Trimming took 6 bases from V and 11 from J, leaving 13 bases between them. The V gene's germline CDR1 is MNHEY and CDR2 SVGAGI. The length of the CDR3 is 11 residues. The CDR3 sequence is CASRTRDRAFF. DNA for the CDR3: TGTGCCAGCAGGACCAGGGATAGGGCTTTCTTT.

This clone was observed once. The rearrangement joins TRBV2 to TRBJ1-5; the match to TRBD1 covers 9 bases. From germline, CDR1 is SNHLY and CDR2 FYNNEI. The CDR3 extends over 15 amino acids. Losses at the gene ends were 6 bases for V and 0 bases for J; bases not matched to a gene: 3. The CDR3 DNA sequence: TGTGCCAGCAGACGACAGGGGGATAGCAATCAGCCCCAGCATTTT. This translates into CASRRQGDSNQPQHF.

The rearrangement uses TRBV19 and TRBJ1-5, with 7 bases aligning to TRBD1. Germline loops: CDR1 LNHDA, CDR2 SQIVND (reference sequence). V dropped 2 bases and J dropped 12; count of bases not matched to a gene: 13. The CDR3 consists of 15 residues. The CDR3 loop is CASSITLGRGLDQHF. The CDR3 DNA reads as TGTGCCAGTAGTATAACGTTGGGGAGGGGGCTGGACCAGCATTTT.

The J gene is TRBJ2-1, the V gene TRBV7-3, with 11 bases fitting TRBD1. The CDR3 spans 17 residues. With V trimmed by 5 bases and J by 10 bases, 16 bases remained unmatched. CDR1 SGHTA and CDR2 FQGTGA come from the germline V gene. The CDR3 region is CASSPGQGATSAGEQFF. The CDR3 bases are TGTGCCAGCAGCCCCGGACAGGGGGCCACCTCGGCCGGCGAGCAGTTCTTC.

The V gene is TRBV3-1 (or the pseudogene TRBV3-2), the J gene TRBJ1-2; D remains ambiguous. CDR1 is LGHDT, CDR2 YNNKEL, per germline (reference sequence). The CDR3 length is 17 residues. V was shortened by 4 bases and J by 1 base, with 19 bases between the two germline ends. The CDR3 loop reads CASSPDLGGKLNYGYTF. CDR3 nucleotides: TGTGCCAGCAGCCCAGACCTTGGCGGCAAGCTTAACTATGGCTACACCTTC.

The rearrangement uses TRBV7-2 and TRBJ2-1, with TRBD2 matching 10 bases. The germline gives CDR1 SGHTA, CDR2 FQGNSA. The ends lost 3 bases at V and 9 bases at J; junction bases unmatched: 8. CDR3 length: 15 residues. The chain's CDR3 is CASSFSSGGAPEQFF. For the CDR3, the DNA is TGTGCCAGCAGCTTCTCGAGCGGGGGGGCCCCTGAGCAGTTCTTC.